The present entry profiles one T cell receptor beta chain with its context. Its binding antigen is unknown. Base qualities are missing; no much larger clone stands one base away. These data belong to a study of T cell responses to AZD1222 COVID-19 vaccine (dated by TCRdb to 2020 to 2023). About the investigation overall: A total of 230 to 250 trial participants underwent TCR sequencing, of whom nearly 210 had received two doses of AZD1222 and around 26 had received two doses of the MenACWY control vaccine. Trial participants were enrolled into age subgroups of 18-55, 56-69 and 70-plus years, which contained around 140, 26 and 57 TCR-sequenced participants, respectively.

The CDR3 regions of human TCRbeta chains were analyzed by immunosequencing. The paper's data handling went like this. TCRs in the repertoires were matched against a reference library of SARS-CoV-2-specific TCRs that had been generated with the MIRA antigen-specificity platform. Breadth was defined as the fraction of unique TCRs that were SARS-CoV-2-associated. Depth was defined as the fraction of total T cells that were SARS-CoV-2-associated. Using the MIRA data, every spike-specific TCR was mapped to the spike region that the TCR reacted to and assigned to either a CD4 or a CD8 class. Log10-transformed breadth and depth values were compared by one-way ANOVA with Sidak's multiple comparisons tests. TCRdb re-hosts the immuneACCESS table, in-frame sequences only. Its copies lack some clones; in the studies checked, an unresolved V gene accounts for under half of them, and the cause for the rest is not known. V and J calls and clone size are those listed in that table; D and trimming were worked out from the DNA. Across this sample there are about 180,000 clones, with roughly 91% seen only once. Around 26% of the sample is held by the ten biggest clonotypes.

The label giving this sample's time point can be read as: about 28 days (+/-7) after the second vaccine dose. AZD1222 recipients whose second dose came at about 4 weeks and those whose second dose came at about 12 weeks were combined into one group, since spike-specific TCR depth and breadth did not differ between the two schedules. Vaccinee samples came from UK trials COV001 and COV002, including a single-blind randomized controlled phase 2/3 trial of AZD1222 (ChAdOx1 nCoV-19) in healthy adults. For TCRbeta chain sequencing, PBMC samples from trial participants were taken at day 0 and at day 28 after the second dose. The germline V gene (reference sequence) supplies CDR1 SEHNR and CDR2 FQNEAQ. Clipping removes 0 bases from V and 3 bases from J, with 4 as the unmatched junction base count. The CDR3 runs 15 amino acids, cysteine and phenylalanine included. The read is trimmed to its CDR3 DNA, 45 bases read in frame from base 1.

Results and caveats for the whole study, not just this receptor: In the small 56-69-year group, the increase in depth fell short of significance, most likely because of low power. Most participants were white British and females outnumbered males, and the authors suggested that clonal diversity may have been underestimated. CD4 TCRs associated with the vaccine covered the entire spike protein, and the dominant responses were in regions 160-218 and 743-854. Epitopes outside the regions mutated in the B.1.351 and B.1.1.7 variants were reportedly recognized by nearly half of the unique spike-specific TCRs. After two AZD1222 doses, both the breadth and the depth of spike-specific TCRs were significantly higher than at day 0 and than in MenACWY recipients. No day 14 peak-response samples were available, so repertoires were characterized only after the peak T cell response. Only six AZD1222 recipients were SARS-CoV-2 seropositive at baseline, limiting conclusions about previously exposed vaccinees.

This receptor chain uses TRBV7-9 and TRBJ2-7; TRBD1 lines up with 8 middle nucleotides. The clonotype was recovered from an adult who received the AZD1222 COVID-19 vaccine. The specimen comprised peripheral blood, sampled 28 days after the second AZD1222 dose. This receptor has the CDR3 CASSLAAGGDYEQYF. In nucleotide form, the sequence is TGTGCCAGCAGCTTAGCTGCAGGGGGCGACTACGAGCAGTACTTC.